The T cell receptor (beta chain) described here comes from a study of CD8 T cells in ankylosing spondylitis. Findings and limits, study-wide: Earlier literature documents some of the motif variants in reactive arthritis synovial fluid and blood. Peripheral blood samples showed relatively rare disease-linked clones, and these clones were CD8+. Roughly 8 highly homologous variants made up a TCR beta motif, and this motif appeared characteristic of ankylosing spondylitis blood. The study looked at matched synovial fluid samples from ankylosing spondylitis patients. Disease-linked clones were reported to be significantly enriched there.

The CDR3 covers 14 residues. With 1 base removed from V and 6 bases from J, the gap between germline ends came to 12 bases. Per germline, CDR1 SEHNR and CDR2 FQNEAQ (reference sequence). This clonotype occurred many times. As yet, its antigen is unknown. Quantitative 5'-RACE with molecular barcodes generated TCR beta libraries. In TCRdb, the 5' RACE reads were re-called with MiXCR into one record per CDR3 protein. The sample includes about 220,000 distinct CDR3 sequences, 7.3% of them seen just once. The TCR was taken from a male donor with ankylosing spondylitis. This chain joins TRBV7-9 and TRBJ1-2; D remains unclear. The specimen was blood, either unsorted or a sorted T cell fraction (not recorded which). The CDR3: CASSLESPADGYTF. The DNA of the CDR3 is TGTGCCAGCAGCTTAGAATCCCCGGCGGATGGCTACACCTTC.